Following are 25 T cell receptor beta chains from one sample sequenced in a study of blood T cells in healthy people across ages. Combining a sample-barcoded 5' primer with a J-beta primer mix, a second PCR ran for about 6 to 11 cycles. TCRdb redid the calling of the 5' RACE reads with MiXCR, one entry per CDR3 protein. The data contain hundreds of thousands of distinct CDR3 sequences, approximately 25% of them seen just once; the ten biggest clones take up roughly 9.4%. These data were also filed under a second study, of T cells of mothers and their children.

Material for sequencing was blood. The receptors derive from a boy under 18 in good health.

The gene calls are TRBV6-4 and TRBJ1-5, with no clear D. The CDR3 consists of 18 residues. Per germline, CDR1 MRHNA and CDR2 SNTAGT. Trimming shortened V by 4 bases and J by 4 bases, and 23 bases separated the two germline ends. The CDR3 nucleotides are TGTGCCAGCAGTGTTTTATTTTTGTCGCCGTACATGAATCAGCCCCAGCATTTT. Its protein is CASSVLFLSPYMNQPQHF.

The chain joins TRBV5-5 to TRBJ2-1, with TRBD2 matching over 12 bases. Germline V gives CDR1 SGHKS, CDR2 YYEKEE (reference sequence). The V and J ends lost 2 bases and 6 bases, in that order; junction bases with no gene match: 3. The CDR3 runs to 15 residues. This chain's CDR3 is CASSFGLAGSNEQFF. CDR3 coding DNA: TGTGCCAGCAGCTTCGGACTAGCGGGGTCCAATGAGCAGTTCTTC.

This clonotype was observed a handful of times. The gene calls are TRBV24-1 and TRBJ2-2; no clear D gene. This CDR3 spans 16 amino acids. Trimming stripped 2 bases from V and 4 bases from J, with 13 bases between. The germline V gene encodes CDR1 KGHDR and CDR2 SFDVKD. The CDR3 bases are TGTGCCACCAGTGATTCGACACGGGCGAGCACCGGGGAGCTGTTTTTT. As protein: CATSDSTRASTGELFF.

V is TRBV4-3 and J is TRBJ2-3; 9 positions match TRBD2. This CDR3 has 18 residues. Germline CDR1 is LGHNA and CDR2 is YSLEER. With 1 base clipped from V and 6 bases from J, the junction kept 14 bases outside the gene matches. The CDR3 loop reads CASSQVAGVGGPRDTQYF. The CDR3 DNA reads TGCGCCAGCAGCCAAGTAGCGGGAGTAGGCGGACCACGCGATACGCAGTATTTT.

The V call is TRBV27, the J call TRBJ2-1; perhaps TRBD2 as D (5 bases). The V gene lost 8 bases and the J gene lost 1 base, with 15 bases spanning the gap. CDR3 length: 15 amino acids. CDR1 and CDR2 (germline): MNHEY, SMNVEV (reference sequence). The DNA of the CDR3 is TGTGCCAGCCAAGGCCGGAGAGGGTCCTACAATGAGCAGTTCTTC. Its translation is CASQGRRGSYNEQFF.

V is TRBV4-3 and J is TRBJ1-3; D is undetermined. Per the germline V gene, CDR1 is LGHNA and CDR2 is YSLEER. Trimming took 1 base from V and 0 from J, leaving 7 bases between them. The CDR3 contains 15 residues. In DNA, the CDR3 is TGCGCCAGCAGCCAAGTCTCTAGCTCTGGAAACACCATATATTTT. Translation gives CASSQVSSSGNTIYF.

The chain links TRBV2 to TRBJ2-5; D not certain. V was trimmed by 6 bases and J by 5 bases, leaving 10 bases between them. Germline values: CDR1 SNHLY, CDR2 FYNNEI. This CDR3 comprises 12 residues. This CDR3 is CASSRARETQYF. CDR3 in DNA: TGTGCCAGCAGCCGGGCGCGGGAGACCCAGTACTTC.

This rearrangement joins TRBV4-1 to TRBJ2-7; no reliable D call. Germline CDR1 and CDR2: MGHRA and YSYEKL. V was cut by 1 base and J by 3 bases, with 25 bases left in between. The CDR3 is made up of 19 amino acids. In DNA, the CDR3 is TGCGCCAGCAGCCAAGGGTCGCCTAGTGGGTACTTATCGGGCTACGAGCAGTACTTC. This translates into CASSQGSPSGYLSGYEQYF.

The chain joins TRBV20-1 to TRBJ2-1, with 8 bases that match TRBD1. The germline gives CDR1 DFQATT, CDR2 SNEGSKA (reference sequence). V was clipped by 0 bases and J by 5 bases; unmatched bases: 6. The length of the CDR3 is 15 residues. In DNA, the CDR3 is TGCAGTGCTAGAGATTTAGGACAGGGCCACAATGAGCAGTTCTTC. It encodes CSARDLGQGHNEQFF.

This clonotype was seen more than once but under ten times. The chain combines TRBV18 with TRBJ1-6; 8 bases match TRBD1. Losses at the gene ends were 8 bases for V and 10 bases for J; bases not matched to a gene: 10. Germline CDR1 KGHSH, CDR2 LQKENI. This CDR3 contains 14 residues. The CDR3 loop reads CASAIDRGESPLHF. Written as DNA, the CDR3 is TGTGCCAGCGCTATAGACAGGGGAGAATCACCCCTCCACTTT.

This chain joins TRBV29-1 and TRBJ2-3; 10 nucleotides line up with TRBD2. The CDR3 is 14 amino acids. Looked up from germline, CDR1 is SQVTM and CDR2 is ANQGSEA. The ends lost 4 bases at V and 3 bases at J; junction bases unmatched: 4. The CDR3 is CSVVGTSETDTQYF. DNA for the CDR3: TGCAGCGTTGTAGGGACTAGCGAGACAGATACGCAGTATTTT.

In its sample, this clonotype was seen a few times. This CDR3 is CASSPSGTSRNEQFF. DNA for the CDR3: TGTGCCAGCAGCCCCTCCGGGACTAGCCGCAATGAGCAGTTCTTC. This chain links TRBV7-9 with TRBJ2-1, with TRBD2 matching 9 bases. V lost 5 bases, J lost 6 bases, and 8 bases stayed unmatched. The CDR3 has 15 amino acids. Germline CDR1 and CDR2: SEHNR and FQNEAQ (reference sequence).

The chain recombines TRBV7-2 with TRBJ2-5; D not certain. Per the germline V gene, CDR1 is SGHTA and CDR2 is FQGNSA. V was cut by 2 bases and J by 4 bases, with 20 bases left in between. The CDR3 spans 17 residues. The CDR3 region is CASSLRSDMGRRETQYF. As DNA, the CDR3 is TGTGCCAGCAGCTTAAGGTCGGATATGGGAAGACGAGAGACCCAGTACTTC. Combining the CDR3 with reference TRBV7-2 and TRBJ2-5 gives the whole variable domain GAGVSQSPSNKVTEKGKDVELRCDPISGHTALYWYRQSLGQGLEFLIYFQGNSAPDKSGLPSDRFSAERTGGSVSTLTIQRTQQEDSAVYLCASSLRSDMGRRETQYFGPGTRLLVL.

The rearrangement joins TRBV28 to TRBJ2-5; D might be TRBD1 or TRBD2, each matching 6 bases. V was shortened by 3 bases and J by 0 bases, with 11 bases between the two germline ends. The germline CDR1 and CDR2 sequences are MDHEN and SYDVKM. The CDR3 runs to 15 residues. CDR3 sequence: CASSLGGANQETQYF. The CDR3 nucleotides read TGTGCCAGCAGTTTGGGGGGCGCTAACCAAGAGACCCAGTACTTC.

V usage is TRBV7-8 and J usage is TRBJ2-7, with 10 bases lining up with TRBD1. The length of the CDR3 is 14 residues. The germline CDR1 and CDR2 sequences are SGHVS and FQNEAQ. J lost 5 bases, V lost 5 bases, and 6 bases had no gene match. DNA of the CDR3: TGTGCCAGCAGCCCCGGGACAGGGGACCACGAGCAGTACTTC. Residues: CASSPGTGDHEQYF.

The gene calls are TRBV20-1 and TRBJ1-4; 7 nucleotides agree with TRBD1. Germline CDR1 is DFQATT and CDR2 is SNEGSKA (reference sequence). This CDR3 comprises 13 residues. Trimming took 6 bases from V and 5 from J; bases not matched to a gene: 6. CDR3 bases: TGCAGTGCAGGGGGAGGGGGCAATGAAAAACTGTTTTTT. As protein: CSAGGGGNEKLFF.

DNA of the CDR3: TGTGCCATGCAACTGGGGGCCAACGTCCTGACTTTC. Protein sequence: CAMQLGANVLTF. V gene TRBV3-1 combines with J gene TRBJ2-6; the D is unclear. The CDR3 is 12 amino acids. CDR1 is LGHDT and CDR2 is YNNKEL in the germline V gene (reference sequence). Trimming removed 10 bases from V and 4 bases from J, with 8 bases in between.

This clonotype has only a few counts. The gene calls are TRBV10-3 and TRBJ2-5; perhaps TRBD1 as D (6 bases). The J call is in doubt because the DNA end fits TRBJ2-1 better. Germline V CDR1 and CDR2: ENHRY, SYGVKD. The CDR3 runs to 12 residues. The CDR3 DNA reads TGTGCCATCAGTGAAAAGGGGGACGAGCAGTTCTTC. Translating gives CAISEKGDEQFF.

The V gene is TRBV10-3, the J gene TRBJ2-4; 8 nucleotides align to TRBD2. Trimming at V came to 5 bases and at J to 5 bases, leaving 2 bases not matched to a gene. Germline-derived CDR1 and CDR2 are ENHRY and SYGVKD. There are 13 residues in the CDR3. CDR3 coding DNA: TGTGCCATCAGTTCGGGAGGGGAAAACATTCAGTACTTC. This encodes CAISSGGENIQYF.

This clonotype has more than one count but fewer than ten. The chain uses TRBV20-1 and TRBJ2-3, with TRBD2 matching over 7 bases. J lost 6 bases, V lost 3 bases, and 6 bases had no gene match. The CDR3 contains 13 residues. The V gene's germline CDR1 is DFQATT and CDR2 SNEGSKA (reference sequence). The CDR3 DNA reads as TGCAGTGCTAGCATCCTAGCGGAGGATACGCAGTATTTT. This gives the protein CSASILAEDTQYF.

This clonotype was recorded a few times. This chain connects TRBV5-1 to TRBJ2-5; tentatively, D is TRBD1 or TRBD2 (5 bases each). Trimming took off 1 base at V and 5 bases at J, with 27 bases between the two ends. Germline assignment: CDR1 SGHRS and CDR2 YFSETQ. CDR3 size: 19 residues. The CDR3 region has the DNA TGCGCCAGCAGCTTGTGGCCAACCCGAGTGGGACGCTCGAGTGAGACCCAGTACTTC. Its protein product is CASSLWPTRVGRSSETQYF.

As for this clonotype: The junction departs from germline at one end; a sequencing error may be responsible. The chain uses TRBV28 and TRBJ2-5, with TRBD1 as a possible D gene (6 bases). This CDR3 is 18 amino acids long. Germline CDR1 is MDHEN and CDR2 is SYDVKM. Here the CDR3 reads CASSPDLPQGLYHETQYF. CDR3 in DNA: TGTGCCAGCAGTCCAGACCTCCCGCAGGGGCTTTACCATGAGACCCAGTACTTC.

The rearrangement joins TRBV10-3 to TRBJ2-7; either TRBD1 or TRBD2 may fit D (5 bases each). Per germline, CDR1 ENHRY and CDR2 SYGVKD. The germline V and J ends were trimmed by 4 bases and 6 bases, with 13 bases remaining between them. The CDR3 runs 13 residues. The CDR3 sequence is CAISVGTGSEQYF. The CDR3 coding sequence is TGTGCCATCAGTGTGGGGACGGGAAGCGAGCAGTACTTC.

The chain carries TRBV7-9 and TRBJ1-1; D unresolved. This CDR3 contains 12 residues. The V end was cut by 2 bases, the J end by 4 bases, with 5 bases between. Germline CDR1 SEHNR, CDR2 FQNEAQ (reference sequence). For the CDR3, the DNA is TGTGCCAGCAGCTTAAGGAGCACTGAAGCTTTCTTT. Protein product: CASSLRSTEAFF.

The sample holds a few counts of this clonotype. V gene TRBV11-1 combines with J gene TRBJ2-1; D is uncertain. Germline V lookup: CDR1 SGHAT, CDR2 FQDESV (reference sequence). This CDR3 region has 14 residues. Trimming stripped 1 base from V and 7 bases from J, with 11 bases between. The CDR3 DNA sequence: TGTGCCAGCAGCTTAGACCAGATAGGGAATGAGCAGTTCTTC. Its protein product is CASSLDQIGNEQFF. Variable domain in full (rest from reference TRBV11-1 and TRBJ2-1): EAEVAQSPRYKITEKSQAVAFWCDPISGHATLYWYRQILGQGPELLVQFQDESVVDDSQLPKDRFSAERLKGVDSTLKIQPAELGDSAMYLCASSLDQIGNEQFFGPGTRLTVL.